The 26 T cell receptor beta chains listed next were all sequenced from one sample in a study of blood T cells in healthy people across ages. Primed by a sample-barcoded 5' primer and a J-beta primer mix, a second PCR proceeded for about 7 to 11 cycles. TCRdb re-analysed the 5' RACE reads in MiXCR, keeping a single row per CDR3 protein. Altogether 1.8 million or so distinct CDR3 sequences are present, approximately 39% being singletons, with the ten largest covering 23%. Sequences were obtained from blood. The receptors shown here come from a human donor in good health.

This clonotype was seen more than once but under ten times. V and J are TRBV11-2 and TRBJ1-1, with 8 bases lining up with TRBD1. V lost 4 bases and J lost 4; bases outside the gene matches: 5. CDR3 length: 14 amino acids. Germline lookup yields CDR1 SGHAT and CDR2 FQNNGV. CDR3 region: CASSSTTGGTEAFF. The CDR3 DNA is TGTGCCAGCAGCTCCACTACAGGGGGCACTGAAGCTTTCTTT.

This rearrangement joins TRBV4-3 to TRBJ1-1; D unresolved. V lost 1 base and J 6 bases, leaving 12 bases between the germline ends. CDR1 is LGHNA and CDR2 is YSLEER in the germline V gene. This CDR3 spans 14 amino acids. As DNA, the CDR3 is TGCGCCAGCAGCCAAGTCGGAAGGGAAGCTGAAGCTTTCTTT. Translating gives CASSQVGREAEAFF.

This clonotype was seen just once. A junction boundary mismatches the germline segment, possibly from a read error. CDR3 sequence: CASSQLDGREVFF. The CDR3 DNA reads as TGTGCCAGCAGCCAACTCGACGGCAGAGAAGTTTTCTTT. The V call is TRBV3-1, the J call TRBJ1-1; D remains unclear. Germline CDR1 is LGHDT and CDR2 is YNNKEL (reference sequence). The CDR3 is 13 residues long.

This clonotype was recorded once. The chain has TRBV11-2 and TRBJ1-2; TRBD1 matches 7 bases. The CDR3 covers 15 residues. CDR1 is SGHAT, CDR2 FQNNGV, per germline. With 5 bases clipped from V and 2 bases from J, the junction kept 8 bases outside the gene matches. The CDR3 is CASSPYRGRNYGYTF. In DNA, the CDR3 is TGTGCCAGCAGCCCCTACAGGGGAAGAAACTATGGCTACACCTTC.

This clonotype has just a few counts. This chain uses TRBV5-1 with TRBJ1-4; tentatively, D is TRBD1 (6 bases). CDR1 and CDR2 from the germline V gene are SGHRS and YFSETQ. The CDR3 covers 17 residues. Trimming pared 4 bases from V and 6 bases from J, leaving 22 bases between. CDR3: CASSRWGGAQRDEKLFF. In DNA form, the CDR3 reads TGCGCCAGCAGCCGCTGGGGGGGGGCGCAAAGGGATGAAAAACTGTTTTTT.

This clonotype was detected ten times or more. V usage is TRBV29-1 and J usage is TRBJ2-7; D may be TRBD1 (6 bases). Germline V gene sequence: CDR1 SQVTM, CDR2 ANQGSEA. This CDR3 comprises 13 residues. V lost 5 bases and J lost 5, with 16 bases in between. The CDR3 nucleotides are TGCAGCGTTCAACAGGGTAATGGCCACGAGCAGTACTTC. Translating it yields CSVQQGNGHEQYF.

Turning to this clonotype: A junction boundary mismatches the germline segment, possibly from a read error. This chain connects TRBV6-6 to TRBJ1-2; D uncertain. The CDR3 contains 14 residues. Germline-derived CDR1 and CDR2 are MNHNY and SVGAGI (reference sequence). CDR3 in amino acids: CASSHSEGYYGYTF. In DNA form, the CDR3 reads TGTGCCAGCAGCCACTCGGAGGGATACTACGGCTACACCTTC.

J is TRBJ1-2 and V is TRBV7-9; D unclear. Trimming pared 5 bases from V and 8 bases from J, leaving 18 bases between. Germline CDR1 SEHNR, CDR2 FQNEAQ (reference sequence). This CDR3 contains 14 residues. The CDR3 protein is CASSIGSPTGGYTF. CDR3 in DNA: TGTGCCAGCAGCATTGGATCGCCCACGGGAGGCTACACCTTC.

The CDR3 DNA sequence: TGTGCCAGCAGCTTAGTTTCGGGCGGGTCCGAGGGGAGTGGCGACACTGAAGCTTTCTTT. Translating it yields CASSLVSGGSEGSGDTEAFF. The chain recombines TRBV7-2 with TRBJ1-1; D possibly corresponds to TRBD1 (5 bases). The CDR3 length is 20 residues. Trimming removed 1 base from V and 3 bases from J, with 27 bases in between. The germline V gene encodes CDR1 SGHTA and CDR2 FQGNSA.

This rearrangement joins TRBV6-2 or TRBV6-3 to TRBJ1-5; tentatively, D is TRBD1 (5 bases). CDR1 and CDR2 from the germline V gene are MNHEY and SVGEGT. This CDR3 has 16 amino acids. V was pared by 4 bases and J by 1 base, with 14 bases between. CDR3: CASSSGAGRSNQPQHF. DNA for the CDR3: TGTGCCAGCAGTTCTGGGGCGGGGAGAAGCAATCAGCCCCAGCATTTT.

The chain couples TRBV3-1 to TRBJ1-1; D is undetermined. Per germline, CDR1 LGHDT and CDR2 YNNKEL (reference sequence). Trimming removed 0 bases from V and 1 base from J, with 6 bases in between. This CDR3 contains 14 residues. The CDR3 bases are TGTGCCAGCAGCCAAGACATATGGAACACTGAAGCTTTCTTT. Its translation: CASSQDIWNTEAFF.

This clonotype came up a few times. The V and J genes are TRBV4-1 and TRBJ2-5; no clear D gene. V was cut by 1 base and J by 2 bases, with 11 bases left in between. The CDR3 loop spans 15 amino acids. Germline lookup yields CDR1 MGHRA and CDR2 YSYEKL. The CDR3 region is CASSQVVGRQETQYF. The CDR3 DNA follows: TGCGCCAGCAGCCAAGTTGTCGGCAGGCAAGAGACCCAGTACTTC.

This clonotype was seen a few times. CDR3 protein: CASKPGLAGGRETQYF. CDR3 in DNA: TGTGCCAGCAAACCGGGACTAGCGGGGGGGAGGGAGACCCAGTACTTC. The chain recombines TRBV7-2 with TRBJ2-5; 16 nucleotides line up with TRBD2. The CDR3 loop spans 16 amino acids. V trimming: 7 bases; J trimming: 5 bases; junction bases outside the gene matches: 7. Per germline, CDR1 SGHTA and CDR2 FQGNSA. The entire variable domain, with the rest obtained from reference TRBV7-2 and TRBJ2-5, is as follows: GAGVSQSPSNKVTEKGKDVELRCDPISGHTALYWYRQSLGQGLEFLIYFQGNSAPDKSGLPSDRFSAERTGGSVSTLTIQRTQQEDSAVYLCASKPGLAGGRETQYFGPGTRLLVL.

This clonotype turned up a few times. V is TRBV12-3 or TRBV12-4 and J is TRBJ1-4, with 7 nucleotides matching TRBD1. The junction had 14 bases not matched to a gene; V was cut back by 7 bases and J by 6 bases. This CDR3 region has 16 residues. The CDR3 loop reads CASTPGEDRADEKLFF. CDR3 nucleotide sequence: TGTGCCAGCACCCCTGGGGAAGACAGGGCGGATGAAAAACTGTTTTTT.

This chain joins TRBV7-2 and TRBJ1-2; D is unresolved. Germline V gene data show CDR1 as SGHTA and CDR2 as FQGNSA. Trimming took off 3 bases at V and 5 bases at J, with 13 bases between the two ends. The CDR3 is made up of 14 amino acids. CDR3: CASSLAGSSYGYTF. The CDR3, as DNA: TGTGCCAGCAGCTTGGCCGGTTCTTCGTATGGCTACACCTTC. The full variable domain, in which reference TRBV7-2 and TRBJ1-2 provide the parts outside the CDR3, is GAGVSQSPSNKVTEKGKDVELRCDPISGHTALYWYRQSLGQGLEFLIYFQGNSAPDKSGLPSDRFSAERTGGSVSTLTIQRTQQEDSAVYLCASSLAGSSYGYTFGSGTRLTVV.

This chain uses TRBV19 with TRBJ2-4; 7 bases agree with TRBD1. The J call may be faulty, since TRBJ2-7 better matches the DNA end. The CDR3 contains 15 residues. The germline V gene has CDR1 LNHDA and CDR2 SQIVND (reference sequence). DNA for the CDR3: TGTGCCAGTAGTATAGCCGGGACAGATCCTTTCGAGCAGTACTTC. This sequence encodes CASSIAGTDPFEQYF.

The CDR3 loop reads CASSQEQLLNTEAFF. The CDR3 DNA follows: TGCGCCAGCAGCCAAGAACAGCTACTGAACACTGAAGCTTTCTTT. This chain joins TRBV4-3 and TRBJ1-1; D gene uncertain. Trimming shortened V by 0 bases and J by 0 bases, and 8 bases separated the two germline ends. The V gene's germline CDR1 is LGHNA and CDR2 YSLEER. This CDR3 region has 15 residues.

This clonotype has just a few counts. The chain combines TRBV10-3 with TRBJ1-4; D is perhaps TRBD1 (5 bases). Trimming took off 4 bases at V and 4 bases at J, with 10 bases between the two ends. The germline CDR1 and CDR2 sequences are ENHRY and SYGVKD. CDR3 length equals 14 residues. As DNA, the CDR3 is TGTGCCATCAGTGGTGACAGTTTTAATGAAAAACTGTTTTTT. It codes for CAISGDSFNEKLFF.

This chain's CDR3 is CASSKAERVSSYEQYF. In nucleotides, the CDR3 is TGTGCCAGCAGCAAAGCCGAGCGGGTGAGCTCCTACGAGCAGTACTTC. This chain links TRBV21-1 with TRBJ2-7; the listed D gene, TRBD2, was not tested against the DNA. TRBV21-1 is a known pseudogene. This CDR3 has 16 residues.

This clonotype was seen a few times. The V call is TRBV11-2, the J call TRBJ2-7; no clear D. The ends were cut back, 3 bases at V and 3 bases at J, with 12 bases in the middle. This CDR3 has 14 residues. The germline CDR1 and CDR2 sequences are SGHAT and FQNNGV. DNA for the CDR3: TGTGCCAGCAGCTTGGGGTACGGCCGCTACGAGCAGTACTTC. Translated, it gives CASSLGYGRYEQYF.

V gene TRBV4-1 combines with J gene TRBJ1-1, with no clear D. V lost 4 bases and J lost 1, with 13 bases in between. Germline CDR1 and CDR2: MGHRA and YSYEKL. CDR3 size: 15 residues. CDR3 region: CASSPSIGGNTEAFF. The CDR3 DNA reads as TGCGCCAGCAGCCCGTCCATTGGAGGGAACACTGAAGCTTTCTTT.

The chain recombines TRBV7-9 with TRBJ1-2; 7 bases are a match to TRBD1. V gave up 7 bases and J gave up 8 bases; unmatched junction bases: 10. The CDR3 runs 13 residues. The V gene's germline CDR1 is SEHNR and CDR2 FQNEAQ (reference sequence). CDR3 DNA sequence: TGTGCCAGCACCCCCTTTGGGACAGCCGGCTACACCTTC. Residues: CASTPFGTAGYTF.

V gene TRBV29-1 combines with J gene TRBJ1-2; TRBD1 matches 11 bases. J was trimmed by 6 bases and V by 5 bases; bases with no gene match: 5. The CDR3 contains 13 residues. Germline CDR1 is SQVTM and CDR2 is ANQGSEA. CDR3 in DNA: TGCAGCGTTAGGAGGACAGGGGGCCATGGCTACACCTTC. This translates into CSVRRTGGHGYTF.

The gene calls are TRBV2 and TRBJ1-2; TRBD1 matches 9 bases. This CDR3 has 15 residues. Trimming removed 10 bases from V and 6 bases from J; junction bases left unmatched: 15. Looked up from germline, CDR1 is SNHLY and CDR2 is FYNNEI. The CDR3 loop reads CANLQRTDRGDGYTF. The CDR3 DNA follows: TGTGCCAACTTACAAAGAACGGACAGGGGTGATGGCTACACCTTC.

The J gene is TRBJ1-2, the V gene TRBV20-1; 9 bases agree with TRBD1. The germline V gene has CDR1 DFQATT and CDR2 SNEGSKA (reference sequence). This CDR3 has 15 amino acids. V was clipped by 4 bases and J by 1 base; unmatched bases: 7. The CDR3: CSATGTGTLNYGYTF. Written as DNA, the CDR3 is TGCAGTGCTACCGGGACAGGGACGCTTAACTATGGCTACACCTTC.

The CDR3 DNA sequence: TGTGCCAGCAGCTCTCCCCGAGCGGGGGGTAGAGAGACCCAGTACTTC. Its protein is CASSSPRAGGRETQYF. The chain uses TRBV7-9 and TRBJ2-4; TRBD2 aligns across 9 bases. The closer fit of TRBJ2-5 to the DNA end suggests the J call may be wrong. Germline V gives CDR1 SEHNR, CDR2 FQNEAQ (reference sequence). The CDR3 is 16 amino acids.